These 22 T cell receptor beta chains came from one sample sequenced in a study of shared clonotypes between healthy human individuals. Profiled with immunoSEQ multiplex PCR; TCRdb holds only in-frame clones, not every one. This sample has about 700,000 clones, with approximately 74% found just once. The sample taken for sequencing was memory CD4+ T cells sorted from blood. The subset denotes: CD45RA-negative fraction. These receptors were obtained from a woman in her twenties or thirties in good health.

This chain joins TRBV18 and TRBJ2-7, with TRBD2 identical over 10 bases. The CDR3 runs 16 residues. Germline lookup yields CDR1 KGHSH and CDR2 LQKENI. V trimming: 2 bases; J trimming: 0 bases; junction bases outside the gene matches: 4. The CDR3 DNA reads TGTGCCAGCTCACCATTTCGGACTAGCGGCTCCTACGAGCAGTACTTC. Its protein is CASSPFRTSGSYEQYF.

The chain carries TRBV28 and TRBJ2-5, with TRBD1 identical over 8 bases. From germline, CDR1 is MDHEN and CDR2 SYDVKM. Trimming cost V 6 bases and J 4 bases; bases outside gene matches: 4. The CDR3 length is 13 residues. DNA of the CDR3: TGTGCCAGCAGCGCAGGGGGCAGAGAGACCCAGTACTTC. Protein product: CASSAGGRETQYF.

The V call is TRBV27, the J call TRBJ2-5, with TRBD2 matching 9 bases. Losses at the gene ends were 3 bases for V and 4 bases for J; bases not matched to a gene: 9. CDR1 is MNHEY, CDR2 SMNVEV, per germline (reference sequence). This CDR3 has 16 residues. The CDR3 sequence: CASSFVSGSAPETQYF. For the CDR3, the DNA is TGTGCCAGCAGTTTTGTTAGCGGGAGTGCTCCAGAGACCCAGTACTTC.

This chain's CDR3 is CASSSKTGTNQPQHF. The CDR3 coding sequence is TGTGCCAGCAGCTCGAAAACAGGGACCAATCAGCCCCAGCATTTT. The chain uses TRBV7-2 and TRBJ1-5; D is possibly TRBD1 (6 bases). V was shortened by 4 bases and J by 3 bases, with 13 bases between the two germline ends. The V gene's germline CDR1 is SGHTA and CDR2 FQGNSA. The CDR3 spans 15 residues.

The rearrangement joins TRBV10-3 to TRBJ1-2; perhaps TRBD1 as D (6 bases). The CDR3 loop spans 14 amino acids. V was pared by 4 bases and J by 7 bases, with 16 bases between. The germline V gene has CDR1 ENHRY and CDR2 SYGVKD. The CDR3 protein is CAISVGTGMSGYTF. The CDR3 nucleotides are TGTGCCATCAGTGTAGGAACAGGGATGAGTGGCTACACCTTC.

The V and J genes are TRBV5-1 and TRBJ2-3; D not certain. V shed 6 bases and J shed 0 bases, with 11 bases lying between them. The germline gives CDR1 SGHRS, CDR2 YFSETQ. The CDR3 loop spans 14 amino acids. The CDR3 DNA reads TGCGCCAGCACCCCGACGGTTAGCACAGATACGCAGTATTTT. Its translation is CASTPTVSTDTQYF.

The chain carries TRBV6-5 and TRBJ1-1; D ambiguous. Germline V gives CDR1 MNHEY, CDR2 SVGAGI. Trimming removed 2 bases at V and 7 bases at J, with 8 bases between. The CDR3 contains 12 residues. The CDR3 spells CASSYREGEAFF. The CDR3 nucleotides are TGTGCCAGCAGTTACCGCGAGGGTGAAGCTTTCTTT.

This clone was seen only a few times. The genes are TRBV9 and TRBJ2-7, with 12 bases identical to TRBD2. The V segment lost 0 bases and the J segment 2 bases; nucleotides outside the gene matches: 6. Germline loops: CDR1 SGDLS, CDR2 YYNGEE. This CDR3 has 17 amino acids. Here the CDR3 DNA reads TGTGCCAGCAGCGTAGGGGCCCTAGCGGGAGGGCCCTACGAGCAGTACTTC. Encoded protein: CASSVGALAGGPYEQYF.

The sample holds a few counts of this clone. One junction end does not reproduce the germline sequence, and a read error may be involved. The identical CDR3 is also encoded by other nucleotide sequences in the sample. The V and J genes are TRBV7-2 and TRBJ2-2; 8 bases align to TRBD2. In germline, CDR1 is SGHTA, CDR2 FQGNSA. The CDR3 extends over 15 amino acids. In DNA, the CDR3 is TGTGCCAGCAGCCTAGCGGGTACCAACACCGGGGAGCTGTTTTTT. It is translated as CASSLAGTNTGELFF.

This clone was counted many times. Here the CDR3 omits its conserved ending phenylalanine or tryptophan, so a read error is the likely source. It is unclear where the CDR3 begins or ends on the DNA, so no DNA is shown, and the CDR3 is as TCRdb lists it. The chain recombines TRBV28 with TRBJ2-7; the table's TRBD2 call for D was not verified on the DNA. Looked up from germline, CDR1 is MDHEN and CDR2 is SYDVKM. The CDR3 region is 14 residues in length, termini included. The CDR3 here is CASSPVHPGTSIDY.

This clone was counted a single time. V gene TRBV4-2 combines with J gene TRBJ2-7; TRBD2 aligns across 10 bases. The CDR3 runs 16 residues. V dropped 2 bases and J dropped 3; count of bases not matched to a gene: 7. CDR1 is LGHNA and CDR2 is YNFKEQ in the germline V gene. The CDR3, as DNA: TGTGCCAGCAGCCAACAGGGGGCTAGCGGGAGCTACGAGCAGTACTTC. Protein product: CASSQQGASGSYEQYF.

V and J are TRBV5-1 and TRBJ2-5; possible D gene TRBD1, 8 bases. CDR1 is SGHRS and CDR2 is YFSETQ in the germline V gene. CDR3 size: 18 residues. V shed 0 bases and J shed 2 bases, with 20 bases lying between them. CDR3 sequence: CASSLGMAGGGSQETQYF. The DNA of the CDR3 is TGCGCCAGCAGCTTGGGCATGGCAGGGGGCGGGAGTCAAGAGACCCAGTACTTC.

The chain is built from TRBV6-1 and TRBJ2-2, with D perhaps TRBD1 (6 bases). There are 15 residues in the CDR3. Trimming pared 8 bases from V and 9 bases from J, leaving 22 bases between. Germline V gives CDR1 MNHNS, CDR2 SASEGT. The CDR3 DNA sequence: TGTGCCAGCCGTAAACAGGGTGATGGGGTCCGGGAGCTGTTTTTT. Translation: CASRKQGDGVRELFF.

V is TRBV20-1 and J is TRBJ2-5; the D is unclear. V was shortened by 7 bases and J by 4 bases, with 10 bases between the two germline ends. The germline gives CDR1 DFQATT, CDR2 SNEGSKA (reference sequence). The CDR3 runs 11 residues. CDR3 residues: CSVPLGETQYF. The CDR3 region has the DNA TGCAGTGTCCCTCTAGGAGAGACCCAGTACTTC.

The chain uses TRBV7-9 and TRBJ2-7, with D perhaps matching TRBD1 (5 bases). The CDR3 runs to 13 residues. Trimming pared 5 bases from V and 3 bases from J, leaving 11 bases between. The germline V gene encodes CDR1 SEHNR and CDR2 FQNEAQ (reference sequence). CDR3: CASSVGASYEQYF. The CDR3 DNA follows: TGTGCCAGCAGCGTAGGGGCTAGCTACGAGCAGTACTTC.

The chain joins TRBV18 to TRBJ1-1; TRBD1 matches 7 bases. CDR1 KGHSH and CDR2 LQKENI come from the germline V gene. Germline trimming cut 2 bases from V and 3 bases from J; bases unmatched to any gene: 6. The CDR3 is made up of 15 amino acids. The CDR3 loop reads CASSPNRDSYTEAFF. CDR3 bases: TGTGCCAGCTCACCAAACCGGGACAGCTACACTGAAGCTTTCTTT.

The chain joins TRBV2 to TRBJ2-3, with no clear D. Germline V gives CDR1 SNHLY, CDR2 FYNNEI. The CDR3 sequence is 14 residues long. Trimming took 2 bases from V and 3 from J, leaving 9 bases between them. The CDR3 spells CASSEPTGTDTQYF. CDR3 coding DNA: TGTGCCAGCAGTGAACCGACCGGAACAGATACGCAGTATTTT.

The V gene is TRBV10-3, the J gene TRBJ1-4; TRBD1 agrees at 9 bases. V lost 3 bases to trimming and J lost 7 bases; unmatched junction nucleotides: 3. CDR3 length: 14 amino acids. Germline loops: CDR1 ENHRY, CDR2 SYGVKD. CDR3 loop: CAISDRTGVEKLFF. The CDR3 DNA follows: TGTGCCATCAGTGACAGGACAGGGGTTGAAAAACTGTTTTTT.

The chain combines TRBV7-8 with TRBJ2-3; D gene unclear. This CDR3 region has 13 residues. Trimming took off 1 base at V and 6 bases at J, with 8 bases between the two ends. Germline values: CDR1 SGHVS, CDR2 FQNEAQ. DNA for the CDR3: TGTGCCAGCAGCTTAGTTCGGCTGGATACGCAGTATTTT. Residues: CASSLVRLDTQYF.

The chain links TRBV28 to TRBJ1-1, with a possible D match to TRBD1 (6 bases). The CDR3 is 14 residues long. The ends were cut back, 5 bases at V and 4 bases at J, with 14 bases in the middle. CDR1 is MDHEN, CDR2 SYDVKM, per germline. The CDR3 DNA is TGTGCCAGCAGTCCCCACAGGGTAGGCACTGAAGCTTTCTTT. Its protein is CASSPHRVGTEAFF.

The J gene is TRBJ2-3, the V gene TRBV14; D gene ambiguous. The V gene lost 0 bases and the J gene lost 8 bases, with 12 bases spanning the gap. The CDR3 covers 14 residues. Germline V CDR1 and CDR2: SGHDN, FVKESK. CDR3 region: CASSQDLRSGTQYF. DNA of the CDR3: TGTGCCAGCAGCCAAGATCTCCGTAGTGGTACGCAGTATTTT.

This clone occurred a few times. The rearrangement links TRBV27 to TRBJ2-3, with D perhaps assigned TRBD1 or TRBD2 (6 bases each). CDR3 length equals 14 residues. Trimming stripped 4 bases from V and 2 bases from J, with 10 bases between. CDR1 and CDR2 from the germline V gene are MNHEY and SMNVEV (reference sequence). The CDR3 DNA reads TGTGCCAGCAGTTCGTCGGGGGCCACAGATACGCAGTATTTT. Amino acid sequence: CASSSSGATDTQYF.